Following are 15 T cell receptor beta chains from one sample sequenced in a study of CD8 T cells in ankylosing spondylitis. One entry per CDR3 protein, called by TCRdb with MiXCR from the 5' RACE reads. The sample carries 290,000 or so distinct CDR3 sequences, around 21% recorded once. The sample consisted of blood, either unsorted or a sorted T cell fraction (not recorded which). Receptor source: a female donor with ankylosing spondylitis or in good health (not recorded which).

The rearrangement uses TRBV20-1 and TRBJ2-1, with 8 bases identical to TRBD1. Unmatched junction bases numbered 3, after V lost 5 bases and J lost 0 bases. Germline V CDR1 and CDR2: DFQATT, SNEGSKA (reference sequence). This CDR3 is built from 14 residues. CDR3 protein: CSADRGSSYNEQFF. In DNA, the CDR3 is TGCAGTGCTGACAGGGGAAGCTCCTACAATGAGCAGTTCTTC.

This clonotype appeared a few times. CDR3 coding DNA: TGTGCCAGCGGCCCAACAGGGGGCCTTCAAGAGACCCAGTACTTC. It encodes CASGPTGGLQETQYF. The rearrangement links TRBV3-1 to TRBJ2-5; 9 nucleotides align to TRBD1. There are 15 residues in the CDR3. Germline V gene lookup returns CDR1 LGHDT and CDR2 YNNKEL (reference sequence). V lost 8 bases to trimming and J lost 2 bases; unmatched junction nucleotides: 9.

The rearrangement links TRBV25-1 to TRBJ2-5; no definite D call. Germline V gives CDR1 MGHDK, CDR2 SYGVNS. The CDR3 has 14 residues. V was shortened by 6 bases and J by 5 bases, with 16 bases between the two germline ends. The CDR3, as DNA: TGTGCCAGCAGCCCTAGGACGGGTCTTGAGACCCAGTACTTC. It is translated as CASSPRTGLETQYF.

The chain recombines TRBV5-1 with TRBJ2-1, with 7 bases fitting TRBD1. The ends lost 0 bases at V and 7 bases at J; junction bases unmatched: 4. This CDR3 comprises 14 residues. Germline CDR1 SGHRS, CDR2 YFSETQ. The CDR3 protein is CASSLEGARNEQFF. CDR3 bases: TGCGCCAGCAGCTTGGAGGGGGCGCGGAATGAGCAGTTCTTC.

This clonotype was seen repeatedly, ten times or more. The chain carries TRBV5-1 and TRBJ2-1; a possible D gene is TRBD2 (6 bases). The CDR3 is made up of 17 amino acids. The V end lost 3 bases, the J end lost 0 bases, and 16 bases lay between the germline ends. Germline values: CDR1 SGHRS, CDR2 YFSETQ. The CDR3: CASSYSYSGNSYNEQFF. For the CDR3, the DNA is TGCGCCAGCAGCTATTCTTATAGCGGTAACTCCTACAATGAGCAGTTCTTC.

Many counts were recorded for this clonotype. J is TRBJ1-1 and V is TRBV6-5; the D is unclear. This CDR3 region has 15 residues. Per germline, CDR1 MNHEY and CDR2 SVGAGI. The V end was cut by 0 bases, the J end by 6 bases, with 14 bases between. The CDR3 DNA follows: TGTGCCAGCAGTTACTCGAGAAGGGAAGGGTCTGAAGCTTTCTTT. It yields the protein CASSYSRREGSEAFF.

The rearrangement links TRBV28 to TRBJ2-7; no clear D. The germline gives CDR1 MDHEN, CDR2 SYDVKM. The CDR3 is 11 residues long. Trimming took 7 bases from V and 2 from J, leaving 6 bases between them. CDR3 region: CASTATYEQYF. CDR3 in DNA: TGTGCCAGCACGGCCACCTACGAGCAGTACTTC.

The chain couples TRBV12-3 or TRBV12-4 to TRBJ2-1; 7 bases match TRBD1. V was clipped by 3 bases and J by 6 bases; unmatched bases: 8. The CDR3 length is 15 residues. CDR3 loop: CASSFSGTVINEQFF. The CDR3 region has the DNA TGTGCCAGCAGTTTTTCCGGGACAGTCATCAATGAGCAGTTCTTC.

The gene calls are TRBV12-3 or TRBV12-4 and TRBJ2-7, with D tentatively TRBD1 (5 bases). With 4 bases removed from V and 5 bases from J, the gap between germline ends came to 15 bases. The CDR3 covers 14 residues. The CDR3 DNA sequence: TGTGCCAGCAGTTATAGGACAAATTGGAACGAGCAGTACTTC. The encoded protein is CASSYRTNWNEQYF.

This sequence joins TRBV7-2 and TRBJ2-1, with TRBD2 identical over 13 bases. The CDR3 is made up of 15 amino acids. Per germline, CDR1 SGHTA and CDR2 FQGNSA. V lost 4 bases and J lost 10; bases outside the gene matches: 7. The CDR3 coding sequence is TGTGCCAGCAGCTCCGGACTAGCGGGAGAATGGGAGCAGTTCTTC. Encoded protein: CASSSGLAGEWEQFF.

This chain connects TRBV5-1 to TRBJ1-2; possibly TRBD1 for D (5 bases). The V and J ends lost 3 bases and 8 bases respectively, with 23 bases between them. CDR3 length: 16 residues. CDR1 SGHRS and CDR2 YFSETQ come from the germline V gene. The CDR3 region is CASSWAGTAVEGGYTF. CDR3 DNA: TGCGCCAGCAGCTGGGCCGGGACGGCCGTTGAGGGCGGCTACACCTTC.

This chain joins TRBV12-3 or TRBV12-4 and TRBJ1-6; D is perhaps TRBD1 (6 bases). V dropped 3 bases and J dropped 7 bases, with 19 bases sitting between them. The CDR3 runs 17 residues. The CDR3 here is CASSLVGEGGGNSPLHF. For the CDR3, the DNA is TGTGCCAGCAGTTTGGTTGGTGAAGGGGGAGGCAATTCACCCCTCCACTTT.

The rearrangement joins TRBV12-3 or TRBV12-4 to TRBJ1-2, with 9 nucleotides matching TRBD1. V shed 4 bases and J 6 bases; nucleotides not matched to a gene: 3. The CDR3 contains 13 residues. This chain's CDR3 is CASSSGQGHGYTF. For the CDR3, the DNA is TGTGCCAGCAGTTCGGGACAGGGTCATGGCTACACCTTC.

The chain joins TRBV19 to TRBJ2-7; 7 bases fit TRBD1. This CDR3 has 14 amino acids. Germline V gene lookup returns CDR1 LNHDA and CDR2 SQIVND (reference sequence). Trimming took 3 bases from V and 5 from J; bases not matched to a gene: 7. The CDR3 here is CASSIKQGINEQYF. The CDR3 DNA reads TGTGCCAGTAGTATTAAACAGGGGATCAACGAGCAGTACTTC.

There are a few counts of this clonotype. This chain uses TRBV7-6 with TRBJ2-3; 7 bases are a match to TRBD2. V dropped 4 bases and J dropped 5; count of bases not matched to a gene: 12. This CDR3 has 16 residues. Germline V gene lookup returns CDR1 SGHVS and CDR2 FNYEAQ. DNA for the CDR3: TGTGCCAGCAGCTCATGGACTAGAGTCTCGGGAGATACGCAGTATTTT. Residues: CASSSWTRVSGDTQYF.